Below, 32 T cell receptor beta chains from the same sample are listed, as sequenced in a study of shared clonotypes between healthy human individuals. Data came from immunoSEQ multiplex PCR; TCRdb stores just in-frame clones and leaves some out. This table holds about 2 million clones, just under 95% found once. CD45RO-negative CD8 cells positively selected for CCR7 made up the naive population, which excluded terminally differentiated effector memory CD45RA+ cells. The specimen sequenced was naive CD8+ T cells sorted from blood. The receptors were gathered from a man younger than 30 in good health.

The V and J genes are TRBV7-9 and TRBJ2-5; no reliable D call. The CDR3 has 15 residues. Per the germline V gene, CDR1 is SEHNR and CDR2 is FQNEAQ (reference sequence). Trimming pared 1 base from V and 4 bases from J, leaving 13 bases between. CDR3 nucleotides: TGTGCCAGCAGCTTAGATCGATCGACGGGAGAGACCCAGTACTTC. Translation gives CASSLDRSTGETQYF.

The chain is built from TRBV27 and TRBJ2-3; D is unresolved. V shed 4 bases and J shed 4 bases, with 6 bases lying between them. This CDR3 contains 12 residues. CDR1 is MNHEY, CDR2 SMNVEV, per germline (reference sequence). This CDR3 is CASSSNADTQYF. The CDR3 DNA sequence: TGTGCCAGCAGTTCAAACGCAGATACGCAGTATTTT.

The rearrangement joins TRBV11-2 to TRBJ2-5; D is uncertain. V lost 6 bases and J lost 4, with 9 bases in between. There are 12 residues in the CDR3. Germline V CDR1 and CDR2: SGHAT, FQNNGV. Here the CDR3 DNA reads TGTGCCAGCAGGGCAATGTTAGAGACCCAGTACTTC. Its protein product is CASRAMLETQYF.

The chain couples TRBV4-1 to TRBJ1-2; tentatively, D is TRBD1 (6 bases). The CDR3 consists of 15 residues. Trimming stripped 0 bases from V and 5 bases from J, with 13 bases between. Germline CDR1 MGHRA, CDR2 YSYEKL. DNA of the CDR3: TGCGCCAGCAGCCAAGACAACAGGGTATCGTATGGCTACACCTTC. It codes for CASSQDNRVSYGYTF.

This clone was counted a single time. The chain carries TRBV21-1 and TRBJ2-7; the D segment call TRBD2 is taken from the table without a DNA check. TRBV21-1 is a listed pseudogene. The CDR3 length is 12 residues. DNA for the CDR3: TGTGCCAGCAGCAAGCAAGCGTACGAGCAGTACTTC. Protein sequence: CASSKQAYEQYF.

The rearrangement links TRBV19 to TRBJ2-7; 8 positions match TRBD1. This CDR3 spans 14 amino acids. Germline CDR1 LNHDA, CDR2 SQIVND (reference sequence). Losses at the gene ends were 5 bases for V and 6 bases for J; bases not matched to a gene: 9. The CDR3 bases are TGTGCCAGTAGTCATCCGGGACAGGAGGTCGAGCAGTACTTC. Protein sequence: CASSHPGQEVEQYF. The variable domain in full, completed from reference TRBV19 and TRBJ2-7, reads DGGITQSPKYLFRKEGQNVTLSCEQNLNHDAMYWYRQDPGQGLRLIYYSQIVNDFQKGDIAEGYSVSREKKESFPLTVTSAQKNPTAFYLCASSHPGQEVEQYFGPGTRLTVT.

The V gene is TRBV27, the J gene TRBJ1-3; maybe TRBD1 (5 bases). The CDR3 runs to 17 residues. The ends were cut back, 1 base at V and 0 bases at J, with 13 bases in the middle. Germline CDR1 and CDR2: MNHEY and SMNVEV (reference sequence). CDR3 protein: CASSLLGPGRSGNTIYF. The DNA for the CDR3 is TGTGCCAGCAGTTTATTGGGACCCGGACGCTCTGGAAACACCATATATTTT.

For this clone: The same CDR3 also results from other DNA sequences found in this sample. The chain employs TRBV4-3 and TRBJ2-7; the match to TRBD2 covers 7 bases. Germline CDR1 and CDR2: LGHNA and YSLEER. V shed 0 bases, J shed 3 bases, and the junction held 5 bases outside the gene matches. CDR3 length equals 15 residues. The CDR3 reads CASSQDTGGSYEQYF. The DNA of the CDR3 is TGCGCCAGCAGCCAAGATACGGGGGGAAGCTACGAGCAGTACTTC.

The rearrangement joins TRBV12-5 to TRBJ2-3; tentatively, D is TRBD2 (6 bases). Germline CDR1 is LGHNT and CDR2 is FRNRAP. Trimming pared 2 bases from V and 2 bases from J, leaving 8 bases between. The CDR3 runs to 14 residues. The CDR3 DNA reads as TGTGCTAGTGGTTTGCGGGGGATCACAGATACGCAGTATTTT. It encodes CASGLRGITDTQYF.

This chain joins TRBV9 and TRBJ1-2; maybe TRBD1 (5 bases). Germline CDR1 and CDR2: SGDLS and YYNGEE. V lost 3 bases to trimming and J lost 6 bases, with 15 bases between them. The CDR3 spans 14 residues. CDR3 residues: CASSDLGALNGYTF. In DNA, the CDR3 is TGTGCCAGCAGCGACCTCGGGGCCCTCAATGGCTACACCTTC.

This chain uses TRBV9 with TRBJ1-2, with 9 nucleotides matching TRBD1. In germline, CDR1 is SGDLS, CDR2 YYNGEE. The CDR3 contains 14 residues. The ends lost 3 bases at V and 4 bases at J; junction bases unmatched: 4. The CDR3 bases are TGTGCCAGCAGCGGGGGGACAGGGCCCTATGGCTACACCTTC. Its protein product is CASSGGTGPYGYTF.

CDR3 loop: CASSLGGDRETQYF. DNA of the CDR3: TGTGCCAGCAGCCTAGGAGGGGATCGGGAGACCCAGTACTTC. This chain joins TRBV9 and TRBJ2-5; D possibly corresponds to TRBD2 (6 bases). V gave up 4 bases and J gave up 5 bases, with 15 bases separating them. The V gene's germline CDR1 is SGDLS and CDR2 YYNGEE. The CDR3 has 14 residues.

CDR3 region: CASSVGIAGELFF. The CDR3 coding sequence is TGTGCCAGCAGCGTAGGGATAGCCGGGGAGCTGTTTTTT. The chain has TRBV9 and TRBJ2-2; D ambiguous. CDR3 length: 13 amino acids. Trimming took off 0 bases at V and 6 bases at J, with 6 bases between the two ends. Germline V gene sequence: CDR1 SGDLS, CDR2 YYNGEE.

This chain links TRBV28 with TRBJ2-3, with 7 bases lining up with TRBD1. This CDR3 spans 19 amino acids. The junction had 19 bases not matched to a gene; V was cut back by 7 bases and J by 0 bases. The V gene's germline CDR1 is MDHEN and CDR2 SYDVKM. The CDR3 here is CASTSVRSGTVGSTDTQYF. CDR3 DNA sequence: TGTGCCAGCACCTCCGTTAGGTCCGGGACAGTAGGTAGCACAGATACGCAGTATTTT.

This chain connects TRBV13 to TRBJ1-1, with D hard to call. The CDR3 totals 13 residues. The germline V gene encodes CDR1 PRHDT and CDR2 FYEKMQ (reference sequence). V was shortened by 5 bases and J by 5 bases, with 12 bases between the two germline ends. CDR3 amino acids: CASSPPTGTEAFF. The CDR3, as DNA: TGTGCCAGCAGCCCTCCGACGGGGACTGAAGCTTTCTTT.

The rearrangement links TRBV4-3 to TRBJ2-5; D not resolved. The CDR3 has 13 residues. The V gene lost 5 bases and the J gene lost 1 base, with 8 bases spanning the gap. CDR1 LGHNA and CDR2 YSLEER come from the germline V gene. The CDR3 spells CASSKGIQETQYF. DNA for the CDR3: TGCGCCAGCAGCAAAGGGATCCAAGAGACCCAGTACTTC.

The rearrangement joins TRBV11-2 to TRBJ2-5; D is uncertain. The germline V gene has CDR1 SGHAT and CDR2 FQNNGV. The CDR3 has 14 residues. The germline V and J ends were trimmed by 3 bases and 1 base, with 9 bases remaining between them. CDR3 sequence reads: CASSLVPGQETQYF. The CDR3 DNA reads as TGTGCCAGCAGCTTGGTTCCAGGCCAAGAGACCCAGTACTTC.

The rearrangement links TRBV30 to TRBJ2-7; the D is unclear. This CDR3 spans 14 amino acids. Germline loops: CDR1 GTSNPN, CDR2 SVGIG (reference sequence). V lost 2 bases to trimming and J lost 2 bases, with 13 bases between them. CDR3 sequence reads: CAWSIPRATYEQYF. CDR3 nucleotides: TGTGCCTGGAGTATCCCCAGAGCCACCTACGAGCAGTACTTC.

Notes on this clone: The same CDR3 also results from other DNA sequences found in this sample. This chain links TRBV6-5 with TRBJ2-5; the D is unclear. CDR1 is MNHEY, CDR2 SVGAGI, per germline. CDR3 length: 13 residues. V was clipped by 0 bases and J by 5 bases, with 7 bases between them. The CDR3 nucleotides are TGTGCCAGCAGTTACTCAGACGGGGAGACCCAGTACTTC. As protein: CASSYSDGETQYF.

This chain connects TRBV5-6 to TRBJ2-5; maybe TRBD2 (7 bases). Germline CDR1 is SGHDT and CDR2 is YYEEEE. The CDR3 loop spans 13 amino acids. Between the trimmed V and J ends, which lost 4 bases and 4 bases, there was a span of 11 bases. The CDR3 loop is CASSRGALETQYF. As DNA, the CDR3 is TGTGCCAGCAGCCGGGGGGCCCTAGAGACCCAGTACTTC.

This clone is a singleton in its sample. V and J are TRBV2 and TRBJ2-7; D might be TRBD1 or TRBD2, each matching 6 bases. CDR1 SNHLY and CDR2 FYNNEI come from the germline V gene. The CDR3 is 20 amino acids. Trimming shortened V by 1 base and J by 0 bases, and 25 bases separated the two germline ends. The CDR3 protein is CASSEEGTRRVAVRSYEQYF. The CDR3 DNA reads as TGTGCCAGCAGTGAAGAGGGGACACGGCGGGTAGCGGTCCGCTCCTACGAGCAGTACTTC.

DNA of the CDR3: TGTGCCAGCAGTTGGACAGGGCTCACCTACGAGCAGTACTTC. This sequence encodes CASSWTGLTYEQYF. The gene calls are TRBV27 and TRBJ2-7; 8 bases are shared with TRBD1. With 4 bases clipped from V and 2 bases from J, the junction kept 4 bases outside the gene matches. Germline V gene lookup returns CDR1 MNHEY and CDR2 SMNVEV (reference sequence). The CDR3 has 14 amino acids.

Regarding this clone: Additional DNA sequences in this sample encode the identical CDR3. The V and J genes are TRBV9 and TRBJ1-6; weak D call: TRBD1 (5 bases). This CDR3 has 14 amino acids. Germline V gives CDR1 SGDLS, CDR2 YYNGEE. Trimming cost V 0 bases and J 10 bases, with 11 bases left between them. CDR3 in DNA: TGTGCCAGCAGCGTAGAGCAGGGTAACTCACCCCTCCACTTT. Protein: CASSVEQGNSPLHF.

The V and J genes are TRBV5-6 and TRBJ2-7; 10 bases fit TRBD2. Germline-derived CDR1 and CDR2 are SGHDT and YYEEEE. The trim removed 3 bases at V and 4 bases at J, leaving 7 bases unmatched. This CDR3 spans 15 amino acids. CDR3 in DNA: TGTGCCAGCAGCTCCGGACTAGCGGCGCTGTACGAGCAGTACTTC. Its translation is CASSSGLAALYEQYF.

The chain recombines TRBV7-9 with TRBJ2-1; 12 positions match TRBD2. Germline lookup yields CDR1 SEHNR and CDR2 FQNEAQ (reference sequence). This CDR3 comprises 16 residues. The V segment lost 1 base and the J segment 5 bases; nucleotides outside the gene matches: 3. CDR3 protein: CASSLGLAGGDNEQFF. The CDR3 nucleotides read TGTGCCAGCAGCTTAGGGCTAGCGGGAGGGGACAATGAGCAGTTCTTC.

The chain couples TRBV27 to TRBJ1-6; a weak D match, TRBD1 (6 bases). CDR3 size: 14 residues. Germline V gene lookup returns CDR1 MNHEY and CDR2 SMNVEV (reference sequence). V was trimmed by 6 bases and J by 6 bases, leaving 12 bases between them. CDR3 sequence: CASRQGLSNSPLHF. CDR3 sequence (DNA): TGTGCCAGCAGACAGGGTCTCAGTAATTCACCCCTCCACTTT.

The rearrangement joins TRBV28 to TRBJ2-7, with 8 bases fitting TRBD2. The CDR3 extends over 15 amino acids. The germline V gene has CDR1 MDHEN and CDR2 SYDVKM. The ends lost 1 base at V and 2 bases at J; junction bases unmatched: 4. CDR3 residues: CASSLFGGGTYEQYF. The CDR3 DNA follows: TGTGCCAGCAGTTTATTCGGCGGGGGGACCTACGAGCAGTACTTC.

This clone was seen once. The rearrangement uses TRBV10-2 and TRBJ2-5, with D uncertain. The CDR3 length is 14 residues. Germline loops: CDR1 WSHSY, CDR2 SAAADI. Deletions cut 2 bases from V and 2 bases from J, with 9 bases between. The CDR3: CASSEVGGQETQYF. In DNA form, the CDR3 reads TGCGCCAGCAGTGAGGTGGGCGGTCAAGAGACCCAGTACTTC.

The gene calls are TRBV5-5 and TRBJ2-7; D might be TRBD1 (5 bases). V was trimmed by 3 bases and J by 0 bases, leaving 7 bases between them. CDR1 SGHKS and CDR2 YYEKEE come from the germline V gene (reference sequence). The CDR3 has 13 residues. Here the CDR3 reads CASSYRFSYEQYF. The CDR3 DNA reads as TGTGCCAGCAGCTACAGGTTCTCCTACGAGCAGTACTTC.

The chain has TRBV19 and TRBJ2-7; 9 nucleotides align to TRBD1. V lost 5 bases, J lost 3 bases, and 5 bases stayed unmatched. The germline CDR1 and CDR2 sequences are LNHDA and SQIVND (reference sequence). The CDR3 sequence is 14 residues long. CDR3 coding DNA: TGTGCCAGTAGTCCTACGGGACAGGGCTACGAGCAGTACTTC. Its translation is CASSPTGQGYEQYF.

The chain is built from TRBV7-9 and TRBJ2-7; a weak D match, TRBD2 (6 bases). The germline CDR1 and CDR2 sequences are SEHNR and FQNEAQ (reference sequence). V shed 5 bases and J shed 7 bases, with 27 bases lying between them. This CDR3 spans 17 amino acids. DNA for the CDR3: TGTGCCAGCAGCCGAGTTGGAGGGGCAGGTAAGGTAGAGGAGCAGTACTTC. It yields the protein CASSRVGGAGKVEEQYF.

To note about this clone: Other DNA sequences of this sample code for an identical CDR3. The DNA of the CDR3 is TGTGCCAGCAGCTACGACAGGGTTTCACCCCTCCACTTT. It yields the protein CASSYDRVSPLHF. The V and J genes are TRBV11-2 and TRBJ1-6; 7 bases are shared with TRBD1. The CDR3 consists of 13 residues. Losses at the gene ends were 4 bases for V and 9 bases for J; bases not matched to a gene: 3. In germline, CDR1 is SGHAT, CDR2 FQNNGV.